The T cell receptor beta chain under discussion was sequenced for a study of T cell responses to AZD1222 COVID-19 vaccine. Study-wide results and limits: Epitopes outside B.1.351 and B.1.1.7 mutated regions reportedly drew nearly half of spike TCRs. Recipients of AZD1222 seropositive at baseline numbered only 5 or 6. Mostly white British, mostly female donors; authors suggested clonal diversity may be underestimated.

Clones were sequenced by immunoSEQ multiplex PCR, and TCRdb holds only the in-frame ones, with some missing. Among over 65,000 clones, about 90% were seen once, and the ten largest hold roughly 6.4%. Regarding this clone: Its antigen is still unknown.

With 4 bases clipped from V and 5 bases from J, the junction kept 4 bases outside the gene matches. Per the germline V gene, CDR1 is SGHNT and CDR2 is YENEEA. The CDR3 is 14 residues long. The chain recombines TRBV11-3 with TRBJ2-1, with TRBD2 identical over 8 bases. The sequenced sample was peripheral blood, obtained on day 0 of MenACWY control vaccination. The sequence came from an adult in good health. The CDR3: CASSSGRADNEQFF. For the CDR3, the DNA is TGTGCCAGCAGCTCCGGGAGGGCCGACAATGAGCAGTTCTTC.